This record concerns one T cell receptor (beta chain) sequence. Its antigen remains unknown. The treatment: roughly 11-day PBMC culture with coronavirus spike peptide pools or control peptides (ViraFEST assay). Some 2 million PBMCs were grown per well alongside roughly 9.1 IU/ml IL-2 and about 9.5 ug/ml peptide pools. The CDR3 is 14 residues long. V was pared by 4 bases and J by 2 bases, with 10 bases between. CDR1 is SGHRS, CDR2 YFSETQ, per germline. This sample was included in a study of vaccination and CD4 T cells after COVID-19. At the Johns Hopkins FTIC core, DNA taken from cultured CD4+ T cells was sequenced by way of the Oncomine TCR Beta short-read assay. TCRdb called the PCR reads again in MiXCR, with one record for every CDR3 protein. The table has over 8,000 distinct CDR3 sequences, under 25% seen once.

This TCR was recovered from a human donor with COVID-19. The sequencing sample was made of cultured CD4+ T cells from blood. V is TRBV5-1 and J is TRBJ1-3; no reliable D call. DNA for the CDR3: TGCGCCAGCAGCGTTTCGCTAACTGGAAACACCATATATTTT. Translation: CASSVSLTGNTIYF.